A single sample is the source of the 14 T cell receptor beta chains below, sequenced in a study of CD8 T cells in Susac syndrome. It was with random hexamers that roughly 0.5 to 1 ug RNA was reverse transcribed. MiXCR, run by TCRdb on the immunoSEQ multiplex PCR reads, gives a single entry per CDR3 protein. Of 150,000 or so distinct CDR3 sequences listed, roughly 94% are singletons. The sequenced material came from CD8+ T cells from PBMCs. These receptors were collected from a human donor with multiple sclerosis.

This clonotype came up once. The V and J genes are TRBV6-6 and TRBJ2-7; D is possibly TRBD1 (5 bases). The length of the CDR3 is 16 residues. CDR1 MNHNY and CDR2 SVGAGI come from the germline V gene (reference sequence). V was clipped by 0 bases and J by 5 bases, with 17 bases between them. CDR3 region: CASSYSRYKGLDEQYF. In DNA form, the CDR3 reads TGTGCCAGCAGTTACTCTCGGTATAAGGGGCTGGACGAGCAGTACTTC.

In its sample, this clonotype was seen once. This chain links TRBV20-1 with TRBJ2-1; no clear D. This CDR3 spans 16 amino acids. Per the germline V gene, CDR1 is DFQATT and CDR2 is SNEGSKA (reference sequence). Trimming removed 4 bases at V and 5 bases at J, with 21 bases between. Here the CDR3 DNA reads TGCAGTGCTATCCGGTCTACTGCAAGTAACGACAATGAGCAGTTCTTC. This sequence encodes CSAIRSTASNDNEQFF.

The CDR3 DNA sequence: TGTGCCAGCAGAGGGGAACCTAACTATGGCTACACCTTC. Residues: CASRGEPNYGYTF. The chain links TRBV9 to TRBJ1-2; TRBD1 is a possible D gene (5 bases). Trimming pared 5 bases from V and 0 bases from J, leaving 8 bases between. Germline assignment: CDR1 SGDLS and CDR2 YYNGEE. The CDR3 runs to 13 residues.

V and J are TRBV9 and TRBJ1-1; D is perhaps TRBD1 (6 bases). Germline CDR1 and CDR2: SGDLS and YYNGEE. The CDR3 contains 13 residues. Deletions cut 3 bases from V and 11 bases from J, with 17 bases between. CDR3 in DNA: TGTGCCAGCAGCGGAAACAGGGTTAATGGCGCTTTCTTT. It codes for CASSGNRVNGAFF.

The V call is TRBV4-1, the J call TRBJ2-5; possibly TRBD1 for D (5 bases). Germline V CDR1 and CDR2: MGHRA, YSYEKL. Trimming stripped 0 bases from V and 5 bases from J, with 16 bases between. The CDR3 loop spans 16 amino acids. Written as DNA, the CDR3 is TGCGCCAGCAGCCAAGAGTCGCAGGGCGCGCGGGAGACCCAGTACTTC. Translation: CASSQESQGARETQYF.

The chain recombines TRBV15 with TRBJ1-2, with D unresolved. Germline CDR1 reads LNHNV; CDR2 reads YYDKDF (reference sequence). This CDR3 is built from 14 residues. V lost 9 bases and J lost 2, with 16 bases in between. In DNA form, the CDR3 reads TGTGCCACTTCGTCGGGTGGGGAGAACTATGGCTACACCTTC. This sequence encodes CATSSGGENYGYTF.

The chain is built from TRBV27 and TRBJ2-5, with TRBD1 identical over 7 bases. The CDR3 runs 14 residues. Losses at the gene ends were 5 bases for V and 1 base for J; bases not matched to a gene: 4. Germline CDR1 and CDR2: MNHEY and SMNVEV (reference sequence). The CDR3: CASSPTGTQETQYF. The CDR3 bases are TGTGCCAGCAGTCCGACAGGGACCCAAGAGACCCAGTACTTC.

V and J are TRBV13 and TRBJ2-1, with a weak D call TRBD1 (7 bases). The CDR3 has 14 residues. Germline V lookup: CDR1 PRHDT, CDR2 FYEKMQ (reference sequence). V lost 7 bases, J lost 9 bases, and 19 bases lay in between. This CDR3 is CASNERRGQPEQFF. The DNA for the CDR3 is TGTGCCAGCAACGAACGGAGGGGACAGCCTGAGCAGTTCTTC. Drawing the rest from reference TRBV13 and TRBJ2-1, the complete variable domain is AAGVIQSPRHLIKEKRETATLKCYPIPRHDTVYWYQQGPGQDPQFLISFYEKMQSDKGSIPDRFSAQQFSDYHSELNMSSLELGDSALYFCASNERRGQPEQFFGPGTRLTVL.

The genes are TRBV6-5 and TRBJ1-2, with TRBD1 as a possible D gene (6 bases). V was cut by 0 bases and J by 7 bases, with 12 bases left in between. This CDR3 has 14 amino acids. CDR1 is MNHEY and CDR2 is SVGAGI in the germline V gene. CDR3: CASSYSEGVAGYTF. Written as DNA, the CDR3 is TGTGCCAGCAGTTACTCCGAGGGGGTTGCTGGCTACACCTTC.

V is TRBV27 and J is TRBJ2-2; a weak D match, TRBD2 (5 bases). This CDR3 region has 14 residues. V was pared by 4 bases and J by 6 bases, with 12 bases between. Germline CDR1 reads MNHEY; CDR2 reads SMNVEV (reference sequence). The CDR3 region has the DNA TGTGCCAGCAGTTGGACGGCCGGGGCCGGGGAGCTGTTTTTT. Translation gives CASSWTAGAGELFF.

The chain employs TRBV29-1 and TRBJ2-5; TRBD2 aligns across 14 bases. J lost 3 bases, V lost 4 bases, and 7 bases had no gene match. CDR3 size: 16 residues. Germline V gene data show CDR1 as SQVTM and CDR2 as ANQGSEA. The CDR3 sequence is CSVGGLAGGLEETQYF. The CDR3 DNA is TGCAGCGTTGGCGGACTAGCGGGGGGCCTCGAAGAGACCCAGTACTTC.

The CDR3 sequence: CASSHGVPGEQYF. DNA for the CDR3: TGTGCCAGCAGCCACGGGGTCCCAGGCGAGCAGTACTTC. This sequence joins TRBV9 and TRBJ2-7; possible D gene TRBD2, 5 bases. The CDR3 runs 13 residues. Germline V gives CDR1 SGDLS, CDR2 YYNGEE. Between the trimmed V and J ends, which lost 4 bases and 6 bases, there was a span of 14 bases.

The chain has TRBV3-1 and TRBJ2-3; 9 bases map to TRBD1. This CDR3 spans 15 amino acids. CDR1 and CDR2 from the germline V gene are LGHDT and YNNKEL (reference sequence). Trimming removed 4 bases from V and 5 bases from J; junction bases left unmatched: 7. The CDR3 DNA is TGTGCCAGCAGCCCAGGACAGGGGACCAAAGATACGCAGTATTTT. Its translation: CASSPGQGTKDTQYF.

The chain links TRBV12-3 or TRBV12-4 to TRBJ2-7; D not certain. This CDR3 contains 15 residues. V was trimmed by 0 bases and J by 0 bases, leaving 9 bases between them. The chain's CDR3 is CASSLAASISYEQYF. CDR3 DNA: TGTGCCAGCAGTTTAGCGGCTTCCATCTCCTACGAGCAGTACTTC.